The clone carrying this T cell receptor beta chain occurred many times. Its target is not known. One end of the junction does not line up with germline, which may come from a read error. These data are taken from a study of neurological immune-mediated disorders. Study-wide results and limits: Across subjects, no CDR3 amino acid sequence appeared in expanded clones of more than one subject, a finding that suggested private repertoires in all groups. TCR clonal expansion peaked in HTLV-1-associated myelopathy patients and was lowest in multiple sclerosis patients.

CDR1 is SSHAT and CDR2 is FNYEAQ in the germline V gene (reference sequence). This CDR3 has 15 residues. Synthesis of cDNA was carried out by template-switch 5'RACE. The reaction used 10-nucleotide random UMIs. One entry per CDR3 protein, called by TCRdb with MiXCR from the 5' RACE reads. The sample includes 15,000 or so distinct CDR3 sequences, about 13% of them seen just once. Libraries from sorted cells each used fewer than 1.1 million CD4+ or CD8+ T cells. This sequence was found in a female donor with HTLV-1-associated myelopathy (HAM/TSP). The V call is TRBV7-7, the J call TRBJ2-7, with D perhaps matching TRBD1 or TRBD2 (5 bases each). Input material: CD8+ T cells from blood. CDR3 residues: CASSLGAGPTYEQYF. As DNA, the CDR3 is TGTGCTAGCAGCTTAGGGGCGGGCCCAACCTACGAGCAGTACTTC. Filled out from reference TRBV7-7 and TRBJ2-7, the complete variable domain reads GAGVSQSPRYKVTKRGQDVTLRCDPISSHATLYWYQQALGQGPEFLTYFNYEAQPDKSGLPSDRFSAERPEGSISTLTIQRTEQRDSAMYRCASSLGAGPTYEQYFGPGTRLTVT.